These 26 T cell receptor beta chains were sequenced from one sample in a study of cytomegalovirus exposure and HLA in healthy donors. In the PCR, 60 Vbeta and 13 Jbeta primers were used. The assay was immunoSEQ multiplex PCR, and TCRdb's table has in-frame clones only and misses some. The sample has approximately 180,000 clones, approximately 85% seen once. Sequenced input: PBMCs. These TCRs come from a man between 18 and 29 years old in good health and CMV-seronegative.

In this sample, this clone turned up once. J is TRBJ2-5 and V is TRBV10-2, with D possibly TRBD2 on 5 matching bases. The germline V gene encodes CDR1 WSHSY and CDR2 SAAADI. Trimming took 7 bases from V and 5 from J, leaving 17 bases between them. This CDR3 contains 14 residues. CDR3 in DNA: TGCGCCAGCAACCCCCGGCCAGCGGTGGAGACCCAGTACTTC. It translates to CASNPRPAVETQYF.

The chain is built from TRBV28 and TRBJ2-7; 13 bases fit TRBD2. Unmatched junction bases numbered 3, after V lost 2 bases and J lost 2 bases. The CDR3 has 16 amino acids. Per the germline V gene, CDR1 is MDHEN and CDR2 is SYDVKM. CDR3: CASSLPTSGRAYEQYF. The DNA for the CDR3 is TGTGCCAGCAGTTTACCTACTAGCGGGAGGGCCTACGAGCAGTACTTC.

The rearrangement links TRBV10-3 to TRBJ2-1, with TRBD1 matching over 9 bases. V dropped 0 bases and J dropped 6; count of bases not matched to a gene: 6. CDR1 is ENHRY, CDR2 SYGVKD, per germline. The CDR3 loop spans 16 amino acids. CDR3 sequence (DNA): TGTGCCATCAGTGAGTCTGACAGGGGGGTGCGCAATGAGCAGTTCTTC. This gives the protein CAISESDRGVRNEQFF.

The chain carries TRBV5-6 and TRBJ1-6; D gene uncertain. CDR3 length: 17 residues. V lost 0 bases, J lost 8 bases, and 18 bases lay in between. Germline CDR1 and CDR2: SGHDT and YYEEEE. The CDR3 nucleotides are TGTGCCAGCAGCTTGGTAGTAGGCCCCGGAGGAGATTCACCCCTCCACTTT. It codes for CASSLVVGPGGDSPLHF. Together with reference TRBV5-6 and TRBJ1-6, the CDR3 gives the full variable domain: DAGVTQSPTHLIKTRGQQVTLRCSPKSGHDTVSWYQQALGQGPQFIFQYYEEEERQRGNFPDRFSGHQFPNYSSELNVNALLLGDSALYLCASSLVVGPGGDSPLHFGNGTRLTVT.

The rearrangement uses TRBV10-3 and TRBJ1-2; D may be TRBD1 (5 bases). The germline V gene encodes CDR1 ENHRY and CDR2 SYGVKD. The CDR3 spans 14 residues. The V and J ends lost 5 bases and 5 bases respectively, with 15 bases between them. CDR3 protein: CAISLSTGTYGYTF. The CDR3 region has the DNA TGTGCCATCAGTCTGTCCACCGGGACTTATGGCTACACCTTC.

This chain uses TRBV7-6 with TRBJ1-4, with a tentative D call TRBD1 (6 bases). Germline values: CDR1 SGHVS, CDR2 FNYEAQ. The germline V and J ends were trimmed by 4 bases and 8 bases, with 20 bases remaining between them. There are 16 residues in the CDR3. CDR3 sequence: CASSSIGTRRGEKLFF. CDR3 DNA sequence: TGTGCCAGCAGCTCCATTGGGACACGGAGAGGGGAAAAACTGTTTTTT. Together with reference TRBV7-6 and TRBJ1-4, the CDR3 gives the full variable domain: GAGVSQSPRYKVTKRGQDVALRCDPISGHVSLYWYRQALGQGPEFLTYFNYEAQQDKSGLPNDRFSAERPEGSISTLTIQRTEQRDSAMYRCASSSIGTRRGEKLFFGSGTQLSVL.

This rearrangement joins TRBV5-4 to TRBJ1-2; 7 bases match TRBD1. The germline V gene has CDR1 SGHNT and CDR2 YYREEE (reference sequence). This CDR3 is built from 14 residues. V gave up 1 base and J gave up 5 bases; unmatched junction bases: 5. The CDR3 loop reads CASSLKGAWYGYTF. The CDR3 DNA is TGTGCCAGCAGCTTGAAGGGGGCTTGGTATGGCTACACCTTC.

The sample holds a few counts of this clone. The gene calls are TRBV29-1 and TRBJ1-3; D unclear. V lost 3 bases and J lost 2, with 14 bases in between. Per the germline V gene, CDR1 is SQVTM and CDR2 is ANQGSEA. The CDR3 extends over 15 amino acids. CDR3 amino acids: CSVDERTGPGNTIYF. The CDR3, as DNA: TGCAGCGTTGATGAGCGGACTGGGCCTGGAAACACCATATATTTT.

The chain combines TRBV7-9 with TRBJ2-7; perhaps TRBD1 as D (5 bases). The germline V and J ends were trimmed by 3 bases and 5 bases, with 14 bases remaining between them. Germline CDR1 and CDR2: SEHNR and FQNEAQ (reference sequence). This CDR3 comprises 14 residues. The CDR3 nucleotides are TGTGCCAGCAGCTTCGGGCAGGGTATCGACGAGCAGTACTTC. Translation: CASSFGQGIDEQYF.

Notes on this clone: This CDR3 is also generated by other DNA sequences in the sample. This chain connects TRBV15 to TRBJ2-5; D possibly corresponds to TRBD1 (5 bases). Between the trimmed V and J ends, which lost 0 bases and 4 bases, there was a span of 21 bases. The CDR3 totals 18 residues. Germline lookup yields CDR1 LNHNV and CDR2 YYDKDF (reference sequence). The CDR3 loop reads CATSRDLLQLGDRETQYF. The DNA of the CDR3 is TGTGCCACCAGCAGAGATCTGTTGCAGCTAGGGGATCGAGAGACCCAGTACTTC.

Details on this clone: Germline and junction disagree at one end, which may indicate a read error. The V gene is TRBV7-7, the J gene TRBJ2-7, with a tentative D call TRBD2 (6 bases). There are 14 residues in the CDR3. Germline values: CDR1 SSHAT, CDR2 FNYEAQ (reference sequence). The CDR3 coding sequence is TGTGCTAGCAGCCCCCGACTAGGGACCGACGAGCAGTACTTC. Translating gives CASSPRLGTDEQYF.

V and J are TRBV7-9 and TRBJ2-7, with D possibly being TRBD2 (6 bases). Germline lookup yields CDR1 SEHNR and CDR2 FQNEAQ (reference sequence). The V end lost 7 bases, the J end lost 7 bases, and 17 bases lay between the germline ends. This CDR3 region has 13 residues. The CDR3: CASTEWGRGEQYF. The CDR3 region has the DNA TGTGCCAGCACCGAGTGGGGCCGGGGGGAGCAGTACTTC. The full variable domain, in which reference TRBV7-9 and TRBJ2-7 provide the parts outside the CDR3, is DTGVSQNPRHKITKRGQNVTFRCDPISEHNRLYWYRQTLGQGPEFLTYFQNEAQLEKSRLLSDRFSAERPKGSFSTLEIQRTEQGDSAMYLCASTEWGRGEQYFGPGTRLTVT.

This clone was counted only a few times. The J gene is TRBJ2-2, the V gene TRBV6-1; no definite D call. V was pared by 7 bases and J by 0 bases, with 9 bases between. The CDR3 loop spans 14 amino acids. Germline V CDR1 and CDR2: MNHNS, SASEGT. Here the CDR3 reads CASTRQTNTGELFF. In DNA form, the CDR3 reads TGTGCCAGCACCCGACAAACGAACACCGGGGAGCTGTTTTTT.

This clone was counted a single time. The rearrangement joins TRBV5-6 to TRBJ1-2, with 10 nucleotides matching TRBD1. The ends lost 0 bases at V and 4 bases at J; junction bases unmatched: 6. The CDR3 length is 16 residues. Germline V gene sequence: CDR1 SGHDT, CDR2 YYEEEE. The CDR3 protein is CASSLGTGGLPYGYTF. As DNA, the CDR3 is TGTGCCAGCAGCTTGGGGACAGGGGGTCTTCCCTATGGCTACACCTTC.

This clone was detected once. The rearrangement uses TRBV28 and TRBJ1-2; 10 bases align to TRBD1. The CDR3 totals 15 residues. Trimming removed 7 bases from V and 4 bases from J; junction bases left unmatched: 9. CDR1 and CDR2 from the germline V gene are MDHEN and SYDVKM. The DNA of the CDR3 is TGTGCCAGCAATGAAGACAGGGGGCGTGGCTATGGCTACACCTTC. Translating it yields CASNEDRGRGYGYTF.

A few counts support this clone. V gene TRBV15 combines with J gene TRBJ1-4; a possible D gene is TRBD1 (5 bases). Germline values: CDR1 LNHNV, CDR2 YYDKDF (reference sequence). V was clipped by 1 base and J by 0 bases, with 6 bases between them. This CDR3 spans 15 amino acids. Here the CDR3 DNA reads TGTGCCACCAGCAGAGGGGGGGCAACTAATGAAAAACTGTTTTTT. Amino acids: CATSRGGATNEKLFF.

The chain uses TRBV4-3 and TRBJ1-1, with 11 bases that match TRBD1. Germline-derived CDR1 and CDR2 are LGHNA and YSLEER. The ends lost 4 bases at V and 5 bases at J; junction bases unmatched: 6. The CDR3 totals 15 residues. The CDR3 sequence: CASSLAGTGGTEAFF. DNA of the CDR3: TGCGCCAGCAGCCTTGCCGGGACAGGGGGTACTGAAGCTTTCTTT.

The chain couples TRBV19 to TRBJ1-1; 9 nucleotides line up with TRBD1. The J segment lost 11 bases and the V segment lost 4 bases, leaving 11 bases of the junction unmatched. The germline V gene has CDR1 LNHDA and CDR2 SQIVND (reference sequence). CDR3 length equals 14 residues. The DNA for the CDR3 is TGTGCCAGTAGTACCCCCGGGACAGGGAATAAGGCTTTCTTT. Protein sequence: CASSTPGTGNKAFF.

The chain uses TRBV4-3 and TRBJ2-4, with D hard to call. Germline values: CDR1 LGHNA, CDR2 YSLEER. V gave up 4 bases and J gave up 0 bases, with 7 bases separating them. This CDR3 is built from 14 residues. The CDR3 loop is CASSPRLAKNIQYF. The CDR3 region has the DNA TGCGCCAGCAGCCCTAGACTAGCCAAAAACATTCAGTACTTC.

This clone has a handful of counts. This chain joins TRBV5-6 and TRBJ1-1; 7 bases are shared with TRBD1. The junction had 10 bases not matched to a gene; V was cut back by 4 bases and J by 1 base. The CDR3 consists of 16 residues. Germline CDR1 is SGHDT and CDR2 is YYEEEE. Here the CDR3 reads CASSLAMGQTNTEAFF. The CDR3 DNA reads TGTGCCAGCAGCCTTGCGATGGGACAGACGAACACTGAAGCTTTCTTT.

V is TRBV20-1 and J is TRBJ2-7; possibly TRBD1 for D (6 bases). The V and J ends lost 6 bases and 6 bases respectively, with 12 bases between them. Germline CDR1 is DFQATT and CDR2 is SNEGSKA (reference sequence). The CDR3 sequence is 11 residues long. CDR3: CSAGDKSEQYF. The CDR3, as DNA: TGCAGTGCGGGGGACAAATCCGAGCAGTACTTC.

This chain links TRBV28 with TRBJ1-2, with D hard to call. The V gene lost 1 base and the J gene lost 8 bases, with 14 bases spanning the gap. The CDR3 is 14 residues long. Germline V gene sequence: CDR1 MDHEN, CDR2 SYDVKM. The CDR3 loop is CASSLSSSGNGYTF. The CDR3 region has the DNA TGTGCCAGCAGTTTATCATCGAGCGGTAACGGCTACACCTTC.

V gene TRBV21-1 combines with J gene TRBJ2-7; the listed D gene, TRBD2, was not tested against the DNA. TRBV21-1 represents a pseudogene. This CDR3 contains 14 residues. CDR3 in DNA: TGTGCCAGCAGCAAGACTGCCCGCTCCTACGAGCAGTACTTC. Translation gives CASSKTARSYEQYF.

Here the CDR3 reads CASSQGRDSAYEQYF. CDR3 in DNA: TGCGCCAGCAGCCAAGGCCGGGACAGCGCCTACGAGCAGTACTTC. V and J are TRBV4-1 and TRBJ2-7; TRBD1 matches at 7 bases. The CDR3 totals 15 residues. Germline V lookup: CDR1 MGHRA, CDR2 YSYEKL. The V segment lost 1 base and the J segment 2 bases; nucleotides outside the gene matches: 5.

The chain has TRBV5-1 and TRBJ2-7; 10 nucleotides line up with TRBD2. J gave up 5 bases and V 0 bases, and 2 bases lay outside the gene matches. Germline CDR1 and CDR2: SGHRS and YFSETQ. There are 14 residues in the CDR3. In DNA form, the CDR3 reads TGCGCCAGCAGCTTGGTAGCGGGAGGTCACGAGCAGTACTTC. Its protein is CASSLVAGGHEQYF.

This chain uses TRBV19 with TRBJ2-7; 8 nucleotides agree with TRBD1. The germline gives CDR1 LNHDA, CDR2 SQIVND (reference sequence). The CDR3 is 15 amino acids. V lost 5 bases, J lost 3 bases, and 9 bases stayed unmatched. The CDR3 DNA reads TGTGCCAGTAGTGTATCGGGACAGGTCGTCTACGAGCAGTACTTC. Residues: CASSVSGQVVYEQYF.